The 32 T cell receptor beta chains below come from one sample, sequenced in a study of T cells in localized non-small cell lung cancer. Method: immunoSEQ multiplex PCR; TCRdb's copy keeps in-frame clones and lacks some. This sample has around 23,000 clones, with roughly 86% found just once. Sequences were derived from peripheral blood mononuclear cells, sampled before any cancer treatment. These receptors were taken from a male donor aged 60 or older with stage II lung adenocarcinoma.

V is TRBV27 and J is TRBJ2-4, with D possibly matching TRBD1 (6 bases). V was trimmed by 10 bases and J by 6 bases, leaving 16 bases between them. Germline V gives CDR1 MNHEY, CDR2 SMNVEV (reference sequence). The length of the CDR3 is 13 residues. CDR3 sequence (DNA): TGTGCCAATAACAGGGTTCTCCCAAACATTCAGTACTTC. Translation: CANNRVLPNIQYF.

A few counts support this clone. The chain has TRBV7-9 and TRBJ2-2; D uncertain. The CDR3 contains 14 residues. V lost 0 bases, J lost 4 bases, and 6 bases lay in between. Germline loops: CDR1 SEHNR, CDR2 FQNEAQ (reference sequence). In DNA form, the CDR3 reads TGTGCCAGCAGCTTAGCGCAGAGCACCGGGGAGCTGTTTTTT. Translation: CASSLAQSTGELFF.

The chain joins TRBV5-6 to TRBJ2-1; D is perhaps TRBD1 (5 bases). Germline CDR1 reads SGHDT; CDR2 reads YYEEEE. The V and J ends lost 6 bases and 6 bases respectively, with 22 bases between them. There are 16 residues in the CDR3. CDR3 amino acids: CASTIWGSQRGNEQFF. As DNA, the CDR3 is TGTGCCAGCACCATTTGGGGCAGCCAGAGAGGCAATGAGCAGTTCTTC.

The rearrangement uses TRBV11-2 and TRBJ2-1; D is undetermined. The V end was cut by 4 bases, the J end by 7 bases, with 20 bases between. Germline CDR1 SGHAT, CDR2 FQNNGV. This CDR3 has 16 residues. For the CDR3, the DNA is TGTGCCAGCAGCTCGTTAGGTTTTCAAGTGGGGAATGAGCAGTTCTTC. Translated: CASSSLGFQVGNEQFF.

The J gene is TRBJ1-6, the V gene TRBV11-2; D is ambiguous. V was trimmed by 1 base and J by 9 bases, leaving 16 bases between them. CDR3 length: 16 amino acids. Germline loops: CDR1 SGHAT, CDR2 FQNNGV. As DNA, the CDR3 is TGTGCCAGCAGCTTAGGCCCGGAACTCTGGGGTTCACCCCTCCACTTT. This codes for CASSLGPELWGSPLHF.

The CDR3 reads CASSRAGEAEAFF. The CDR3, as DNA: TGTGCCAGCAGCCGCGCGGGGGAGGCTGAAGCTTTCTTT. This sequence joins TRBV11-3 and TRBJ1-1; perhaps TRBD1 as D (5 bases). V was clipped by 5 bases and J by 6 bases, with 13 bases between them. CDR1 SGHNT and CDR2 YENEEA come from the germline V gene. This CDR3 region has 13 residues.

The J gene is TRBJ1-1, the V gene TRBV5-5; 7 bases fit TRBD1. With V trimmed by 2 bases and J by 3 bases, 13 bases remained unmatched. The CDR3 is 17 residues long. Germline CDR1 and CDR2: SGHKS and YYEKEE (reference sequence). DNA for the CDR3: TGTGCCAGCAGCTTTTTGACAGGGTGGGGTAGGGACACTGAAGCTTTCTTT. Its protein product is CASSFLTGWGRDTEAFF.

This chain links TRBV15 with TRBJ2-7, with a possible D match to TRBD1 (6 bases). V shed 0 bases and J shed 0 bases, with 12 bases lying between them. The CDR3 contains 16 residues. Germline CDR1 is LNHNV and CDR2 is YYDKDF (reference sequence). The CDR3 DNA reads TGTGCCACCAGCAGAGATATATCCAGGGGCTCCTACGAGCAGTACTTC. Its protein product is CATSRDISRGSYEQYF.

This clone was counted a single time. The rearrangement links TRBV7-2 to TRBJ2-1; tentative D call: TRBD1 (5 bases). Germline CDR1 SGHTA, CDR2 FQGNSA. The CDR3 covers 14 residues. Trimming pared 5 bases from V and 4 bases from J, leaving 12 bases between. Here the CDR3 DNA reads TGTGCCAGCAGCCAATCTGGGGCGTACAATGAGCAGTTCTTC. It codes for CASSQSGAYNEQFF.

This rearrangement joins TRBV7-8 to TRBJ2-5; possibly TRBD1 for D (8 bases). V was pared by 5 bases and J by 5 bases, with 15 bases between. Germline loops: CDR1 SGHVS, CDR2 FQNEAQ. CDR3 size: 14 residues. The DNA for the CDR3 is TGTGCCAGCAGCCATTACAGGGGGGGGGAGACCCAGTACTTC. It codes for CASSHYRGGETQYF.

The chain is built from TRBV9 and TRBJ1-4; a weak D match, TRBD1 (6 bases). CDR3 length equals 17 residues. V lost 3 bases and J lost 4, with 19 bases in between. Germline lookup yields CDR1 SGDLS and CDR2 YYNGEE. Here the CDR3 reads CASSAPKTDRNNEKLFF. Here the CDR3 DNA reads TGTGCCAGCAGCGCCCCGAAGACCGACAGGAATAATGAAAAACTGTTTTTT.

The chain links TRBV5-1 to TRBJ1-1; D is undetermined. This CDR3 contains 13 residues. With 4 bases removed from V and 0 bases from J, the gap between germline ends came to 7 bases. Per the germline V gene, CDR1 is SGHRS and CDR2 is YFSETQ. CDR3 sequence reads: CASSPTMNTEAFF. The CDR3 DNA reads as TGCGCCAGCAGCCCTACTATGAACACTGAAGCTTTCTTT.

This sequence joins TRBV7-3 and TRBJ2-1; tentatively, D is TRBD1 (5 bases). The CDR3 runs to 13 residues. Trimming took off 5 bases at V and 9 bases at J, with 14 bases between the two ends. Germline assignment: CDR1 SGHTA and CDR2 FQGTGA. Written as DNA, the CDR3 is TGTGCCAGCAGCCCCCAGGGTACGGGTGAGCAGTTCTTC. This translates into CASSPQGTGEQFF.

V usage is TRBV7-6 and J usage is TRBJ1-1; no clear D gene. V gave up 5 bases and J gave up 0 bases, with 7 bases separating them. Germline-derived CDR1 and CDR2 are SGHVS and FNYEAQ. This CDR3 has 13 amino acids. In DNA form, the CDR3 reads TGTGCCAGCAGCGCCGACCTGAACACTGAAGCTTTCTTT. The encoded protein is CASSADLNTEAFF. The complete variable domain, with remaining parts taken from reference TRBV7-6 and TRBJ1-1, reads GAGVSQSPRYKVTKRGQDVALRCDPISGHVSLYWYRQALGQGPEFLTYFNYEAQQDKSGLPNDRFSAERPEGSISTLTIQRTEQRDSAMYRCASSADLNTEAFFGQGTRLTVV.

This chain joins TRBV6-1 and TRBJ1-1, with D tentatively TRBD1 (6 bases). CDR3 size: 15 residues. Trimming removed 4 bases from V and 0 bases from J, with 12 bases in between. CDR1 MNHNS and CDR2 SASEGT come from the germline V gene. In nucleotides, the CDR3 is TGTGCCAGCAGTGTTTGGGACACCCTGAACACTGAAGCTTTCTTT. It encodes CASSVWDTLNTEAFF.

This chain uses TRBV19 with TRBJ1-5; D gene unclear. The CDR3 loop spans 15 amino acids. V was cut by 3 bases and J by 7 bases, with 16 bases left in between. CDR1 is LNHDA, CDR2 SQIVND, per germline (reference sequence). In DNA form, the CDR3 reads TGTGCCAGTAGTATTGGCAGTCAGGCGCGACAGCCCCAGCATTTT. It specifies CASSIGSQARQPQHF.

This chain joins TRBV2 and TRBJ2-1, with 9 bases matching TRBD2. CDR3 length: 14 residues. Germline CDR1 is SNHLY and CDR2 is FYNNEI. Germline trimming cut 6 bases from V and 6 bases from J; bases unmatched to any gene: 6. The CDR3 here is CASRSLAGGNEQFF. The CDR3 DNA is TGTGCCAGCAGGTCACTAGCGGGTGGCAATGAGCAGTTCTTC.

This clone was seen just once. This chain joins TRBV11-3 and TRBJ2-1; 10 nucleotides line up with TRBD2. The CDR3 runs to 18 residues. V was pared by 3 bases and J by 8 bases, with 16 bases of the junction left unmatched. Per the germline V gene, CDR1 is SGHNT and CDR2 is YENEEA. The CDR3 DNA sequence: TGTGCCAGCAGCTTGGGCCTAGCGGGAGATCACCGGGGCGATGAGCAGTTCTTC. It translates to CASSLGLAGDHRGDEQFF.

This clone came up once. The rearrangement uses TRBV5-1 and TRBJ2-7; tentative D call: TRBD2 (6 bases). V lost 4 bases to trimming and J lost 3 bases, with 17 bases between them. The CDR3 covers 15 residues. Germline assignment: CDR1 SGHRS and CDR2 YFSETQ. The CDR3 here is CASSITSQTIYEQYF. The DNA of the CDR3 is TGCGCCAGCAGCATCACTAGCCAAACTATCTACGAGCAGTACTTC.

Regarding this clone: The final CDR3 position lacks the conserved phenylalanine or tryptophan, pointing to a likely read error. The DNA is left out, because the CDR3 cannot be placed on it with certainty; the CDR3 is given as TCRdb lists it. This chain connects TRBV21-1 to TRBJ1-2; TRBD1 reflects the table's D call only, with no check against the DNA. TRBV21-1 is termed a pseudogene. A total of 15 residues make up the CDR3, ends included. The CDR3 sequence is CASSPSRPATSTGGA.

The chain has TRBV7-3 and TRBJ2-5; 10 nucleotides align to TRBD1. The J segment lost 5 bases and the V segment lost 5 bases, leaving 2 bases of the junction unmatched. Germline CDR1 is SGHTA and CDR2 is FQGTGA. The CDR3 sequence is 13 residues long. The CDR3 is CASSPTGGETQYF. CDR3 nucleotide sequence: TGTGCCAGCAGCCCGACAGGGGGCGAGACCCAGTACTTC.

This chain connects TRBV7-6 to TRBJ2-5; a possible D gene is TRBD1 (6 bases). Trimming left V 4 bases short and J 1 base short, with 13 bases between. Germline V gives CDR1 SGHVS, CDR2 FNYEAQ. This CDR3 contains 15 residues. The CDR3 region is CASSSSLGGQETQYF. The CDR3 DNA reads as TGTGCCAGCAGCTCCAGCCTAGGGGGCCAAGAGACCCAGTACTTC.

The rearrangement uses TRBV18 and TRBJ1-1; no clear D gene. Germline V CDR1 and CDR2: KGHSH, LQKENI. This CDR3 comprises 14 residues. V was cut by 7 bases and J by 5 bases, with 17 bases left in between. For the CDR3, the DNA is TGTGCCAGCTTTGACCGCCTTTGGGAGACTGAAGCTTTCTTT. This encodes CASFDRLWETEAFF.

This sequence joins TRBV10-2 and TRBJ2-3; D not certain. The CDR3 covers 13 residues. V shed 2 bases and J shed 6 bases, with 9 bases lying between them. CDR1 and CDR2 (germline): WSHSY, SAAADI. The CDR3 reads CASSEQLLDTQYF. The CDR3 DNA follows: TGCGCCAGCAGTGAGCAACTACTTGATACGCAGTATTTT.

This clone was detected only a few times. This chain uses TRBV18 with TRBJ2-3, with D possibly TRBD1 on 5 matching bases. Germline lookup yields CDR1 KGHSH and CDR2 LQKENI. This CDR3 has 14 amino acids. Deletions cut 5 bases from V and 1 base from J, with 10 bases between. This CDR3 reads CASSEVRGTDTQYF. In nucleotides, the CDR3 is TGTGCCAGCTCAGAAGTCAGGGGCACAGATACGCAGTATTTT.

V is TRBV4-2 and J is TRBJ2-3; D may be TRBD1 (5 bases). The CDR3 extends over 15 amino acids. Germline V gene sequence: CDR1 LGHNA, CDR2 YNFKEQ. The germline V and J ends were trimmed by 0 bases and 4 bases, with 11 bases remaining between them. CDR3 loop: CASSQDWGSSDTQYF. The CDR3 nucleotides read TGTGCCAGCAGCCAAGATTGGGGCTCCTCAGATACGCAGTATTTT.

The J gene is TRBJ2-2, the V gene TRBV7-9; 9 nucleotides match TRBD2. The germline gives CDR1 SEHNR, CDR2 FQNEAQ (reference sequence). This CDR3 contains 18 residues. V lost 3 bases, J lost 5 bases, and 13 bases stayed unmatched. The CDR3 is CASSFRYSGRRETGELFF. DNA of the CDR3: TGTGCCAGCAGCTTCCGGTATAGCGGGAGACGTGAGACCGGGGAGCTGTTTTTT.

The chain is built from TRBV16 and TRBJ1-1; a weak D match, TRBD1 (6 bases). Between the trimmed V and J ends, which lost 0 bases and 5 bases, there was a span of 13 bases. Germline V gene data show CDR1 as KGHSY and CDR2 as FQNENV. CDR3 size: 15 residues. CDR3 sequence (DNA): TGTGCCAGCAGCCAATCGTCACAGGGTTGGACTGAAGCTTTCTTT. Translating it yields CASSQSSQGWTEAFF.

This clone has only a few counts. The chain uses TRBV9 and TRBJ1-1; 8 positions agree with TRBD1. Germline V CDR1 and CDR2: SGDLS, YYNGEE. With V trimmed by 1 base and J by 3 bases, 5 bases remained unmatched. There are 15 residues in the CDR3. The DNA for the CDR3 is TGTGCCAGCAGCGTAATCACAGGGGGGCACACTGAAGCTTTCTTT. The encoded protein is CASSVITGGHTEAFF.

The rearrangement uses TRBV5-1 and TRBJ2-2, with 8 bases that match TRBD1. Germline assignment: CDR1 SGHRS and CDR2 YFSETQ. The junction had 8 bases not matched to a gene; V was cut back by 3 bases and J by 7 bases. The CDR3 contains 15 residues. The CDR3 DNA sequence: TGCGCCAGCAGCTCTCGACAGGGGAGGATCGGGGAGCTGTTTTTT. Its translation: CASSSRQGRIGELFF.

In its sample, this clone was seen once. The chain joins TRBV6-5 to TRBJ1-2, with D unresolved. The germline V gene encodes CDR1 MNHEY and CDR2 SVGAGI. The V end was cut by 0 bases, the J end by 2 bases, with 13 bases between. The CDR3 has 16 amino acids. CDR3 in amino acids: CASSYSRSGTNYGYTF. The CDR3 DNA reads TGTGCCAGCAGTTACTCGAGGTCGGGAACCAACTATGGCTACACCTTC.

The gene calls are TRBV6-1 and TRBJ2-7; D is undetermined. V was pared by 0 bases and J by 2 bases, with 8 bases between. The CDR3 has 14 residues. Germline CDR1 MNHNS, CDR2 SASEGT. CDR3 in DNA: TGTGCCAGCAGTGAAGCTCGGGTTCCCTACGAGCAGTACTTC. As protein: CASSEARVPYEQYF.